The TCR beta chain described here comes from a study of blood T cells in healthy people across ages. Whole-study findings and limits: Higher diversity and more naive CD4+ cells were features of long-lived donors, compared to aged donors.

A J-beta primer mix and a sample-barcoded 5' primer were used in a second PCR of roughly 6 to 11 cycles. Each of the samples gave a minimum of 2.5 million paired-end reads that contained CDR3. TCRdb re-derived calls from the 5' RACE reads in MiXCR, one entry per CDR3 protein. There are 700,000 or so distinct CDR3 sequences in the sample; about 24% occur only once, and around 22% lies in the top ten. V lost 1 base to trimming and J lost 4 bases, with 14 bases between them. Germline CDR1 SGHRS, CDR2 YFSETQ. This CDR3 is built from 16 residues. The donors, healthy Caucasians from Russia, were aged roughly 6 to 100. This clonotype was seen only a few times. The antigen remains undetermined.

The chain joins TRBV5-1 to TRBJ2-2; D might be TRBD2 (6 bases). This receptor was identified in a man in his 70s in good health. What was sequenced was blood. The CDR3 bases are TGCGCCAGCAGCTTGTCGGGAGCTTGGCTCACCGGGGAGCTGTTTTTT. It encodes CASSLSGAWLTGELFF.